What follows is one TCR beta chain and its context. Next came a second PCR, run for roughly 6 to 11 cycles, which used a sample-barcoded 5' primer along with a J-beta primer mix. A template-switch adaptor containing 12 random nucleotides labeled each cDNA molecule. TCRdb itself ran the 5' RACE reads through MiXCR, one entry per CDR3 protein. The data hold about 1.4 million distinct CDR3 sequences, with approximately 60% observed a single time. With each sample, at least 6 micrograms of total RNA were extracted. This sample stems from a study of blood T cells in healthy people across ages. Study information: Template switching caught about one barcoded beta molecule for each two T cells.

After removal of 3 bases from V and 7 bases from J, the junction contained 5 bases not matched to a gene. CDR3 length equals 14 residues. Germline V gene sequence: CDR1 ENHRY, CDR2 SYGVKD. The sequence derives from a man aged 18 to 30 in good health. The sample taken for sequencing was blood. The rearrangement uses TRBV10-3 and TRBJ2-1; 8 bases line up with TRBD2. The CDR3 sequence is CAISDRERGNEQFF. DNA of the CDR3: TGTGCCATCAGTGATCGGGAGCGGGGGAATGAGCAGTTCTTC.